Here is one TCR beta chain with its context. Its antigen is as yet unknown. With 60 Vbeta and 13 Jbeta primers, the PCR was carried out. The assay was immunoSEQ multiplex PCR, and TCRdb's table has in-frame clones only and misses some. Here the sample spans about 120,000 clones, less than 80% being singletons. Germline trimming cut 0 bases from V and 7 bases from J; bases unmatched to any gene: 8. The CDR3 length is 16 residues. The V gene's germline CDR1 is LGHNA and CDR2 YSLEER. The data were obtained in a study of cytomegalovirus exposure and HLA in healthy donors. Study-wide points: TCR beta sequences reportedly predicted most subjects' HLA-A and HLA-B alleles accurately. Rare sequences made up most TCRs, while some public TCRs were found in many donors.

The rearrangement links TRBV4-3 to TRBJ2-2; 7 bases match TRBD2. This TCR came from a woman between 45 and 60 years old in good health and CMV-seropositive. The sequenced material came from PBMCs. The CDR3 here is CASSQDPSGVDGELFF. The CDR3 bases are TGCGCCAGCAGCCAAGATCCCAGCGGGGTTGACGGGGAGCTGTTTTTT.